This T cell receptor (beta chain) was found in a study of STAT3 mutations in large granular lymphocyte leukemia. This CDR3 region has 14 residues. With 5 bases removed from V and 7 bases from J, the gap between germline ends came to 12 bases. The V gene's germline CDR1 is MGHDK and CDR2 SYGVNS. About this clone: The target antigen is unknown.

Study-level points and caveats: Every T-cell large granular lymphocyte leukemia patient had at least one immunodominant TCR beta clonotype. Differing intervals and regimens complicate linking therapy response to clone burden. TCR clonotype switching after therapy occurred in about 35% of the 18 patients. Some patients had persisting codominant clonotypes that could mask small clones.

Repertoires were generated with immunoSEQ multiplex PCR, while TCRdb's copy carries only in-frame clones and drops some. The repertoire holds 30,000 to 40,000 clones, with approximately 86% as singletons. The sample comprised peripheral blood mononuclear cells. This sequence joins TRBV25-1 and TRBJ1-6, with D uncertain. The source of this sequence is a man aged 60-69 years with T-cell large granular lymphocyte leukemia. Some clones in this sample may be carry-over from other donors' samples. The CDR3 here is CASSLPPGNSPLHF. CDR3 in DNA: TGTGCCAGCAGTCTTCCCCCGGGGAATTCACCCCTCCACTTT.